Shown below are 29 T cell receptor beta chains from a single sample sequenced in a study of blood T cell repertoires in COVID-19. Sequenced by immunoSEQ multiplex PCR; TCRdb stores in-frame clones only, minus some. The sample lists 250,000 to 300,000 clones; about 91% were seen once. The material sequenced was PBMCs or T cells enriched from blood (not recorded which). The receptors originated from a human donor in a cohort exposed to, infected with or recovered from COVID-19 (not recorded which). The donor label of this sample is uncertain.

The chain is built from TRBV6-4 and TRBJ1-2, with D unclear. This CDR3 is 13 amino acids long. Germline loops: CDR1 MRHNA, CDR2 SNTAGT. Trimming stripped 4 bases from V and 5 bases from J, with 11 bases between. The CDR3 spells CASSVSAGYGYTF. CDR3 nucleotide sequence: TGTGCCAGCAGTGTGTCGGCAGGATATGGCTACACCTTC.

V gene TRBV18 combines with J gene TRBJ1-3; TRBD1 is a possible D gene (6 bases). CDR3 length: 17 residues. The germline CDR1 and CDR2 sequences are KGHSH and LQKENI. V lost 3 bases, J lost 0 bases, and 15 bases lay in between. This CDR3 reads CASSPQNRDDSGNTIYF. The DNA for the CDR3 is TGTGCCAGCTCACCCCAGAACAGGGATGACTCTGGAAACACCATATATTTT.

V is TRBV4-1 and J is TRBJ2-5; D unresolved. Germline V lookup: CDR1 MGHRA, CDR2 YSYEKL. This CDR3 spans 15 amino acids. Trimming left V 1 base short and J 2 bases short, with 11 bases between. CDR3 nucleotide sequence: TGCGCCAGCAGCCAAGGCCGCGGCCTGCAAGAGACCCAGTACTTC. Amino acid sequence: CASSQGRGLQETQYF.

This clone was observed a handful of times. The chain carries TRBV7-2 and TRBJ1-2; TRBD1 might be the D (6 bases). CDR1 SGHTA and CDR2 FQGNSA come from the germline V gene. The CDR3 covers 16 residues. The germline V and J ends were trimmed by 0 bases and 4 bases, with 15 bases remaining between them. CDR3 bases: TGTGCCAGCAGCTTAGCACCGGACAGTGCTGTCTATGGCTACACCTTC. The encoded protein is CASSLAPDSAVYGYTF.

The chain recombines TRBV6-5 with TRBJ2-3; weak D call: TRBD2 (6 bases). Germline V lookup: CDR1 MNHEY, CDR2 SVGAGI. The length of the CDR3 is 15 residues. V was shortened by 6 bases and J by 2 bases, with 15 bases between the two germline ends. The CDR3 bases are TGTGCCAGCAGGCTACGCGGGGCGCCCACAGATACGCAGTATTTT. Translation: CASRLRGAPTDTQYF.

This chain joins TRBV27 and TRBJ2-7; TRBD2 might be the D (6 bases). Trimming pared 5 bases from V and 2 bases from J, leaving 16 bases between. The germline gives CDR1 MNHEY, CDR2 SMNVEV (reference sequence). The CDR3 runs 15 residues. The CDR3 bases are TGTGCCAGCAGTGCCTATTTACCGGGGGCCTACGAGCAGTACTTC. Amino acids: CASSAYLPGAYEQYF.

This chain uses TRBV6-6 with TRBJ1-2, with 7 bases matching TRBD1. This CDR3 contains 13 residues. The junction had 5 bases not matched to a gene; V was cut back by 4 bases and J by 6 bases. Germline assignment: CDR1 MNHNY and CDR2 SVGAGI (reference sequence). In DNA, the CDR3 is TGTGCCAGCAGTTTCCGGGACAGCCATGGCTACACCTTC. This encodes CASSFRDSHGYTF.

The chain carries TRBV6-5 and TRBJ1-4; D ambiguous. Trimming left V 6 bases short and J 4 bases short, with 9 bases between. The CDR3 is 13 residues long. Germline assignment: CDR1 MNHEY and CDR2 SVGAGI. Here the CDR3 DNA reads TGTGCCAGCAGGGAGGCCGGTAATGAAAAACTGTTTTTT. Amino acids: CASREAGNEKLFF.

The chain carries TRBV2 and TRBJ2-5; TRBD2 agrees at 11 bases. Germline CDR1 is SNHLY and CDR2 is FYNNEI. The V segment lost 2 bases and the J segment 4 bases; nucleotides outside the gene matches: 6. There are 16 residues in the CDR3. The CDR3: CASSEIAGGPGETQYF. The CDR3 DNA reads as TGTGCCAGCAGTGAAATAGCGGGGGGGCCGGGAGAGACCCAGTACTTC. Drawing the rest from reference TRBV2 and TRBJ2-5, the complete variable domain is EPEVTQTPSHQVTQMGQEVILRCVPISNHLYFYWYRQILGQKVEFLVSFYNNEISEKSEIFDDQFSVERPDGSNFTLKIRSTKLEDSAMYFCASSEIAGGPGETQYFGPGTRLLVL.

V gene TRBV7-9 combines with J gene TRBJ1-1; 7 bases match TRBD1. Germline-derived CDR1 and CDR2 are SEHNR and FQNEAQ (reference sequence). The CDR3 is 12 residues long. V lost 10 bases, J lost 1 base, and 3 bases stayed unmatched. In DNA, the CDR3 is TGTGCCATCAACAGGGGGAACACTGAAGCTTTCTTT. Protein: CAINRGNTEAFF.

This clone was counted a few times. The rearrangement joins TRBV25-1 to TRBJ2-2; D is unclear. The CDR3 runs to 12 residues. V was pared by 4 bases and J by 5 bases, with 5 bases between. The V gene's germline CDR1 is MGHDK and CDR2 SYGVNS. CDR3 residues: CASSAGTGELFF. The CDR3 DNA sequence: TGTGCCAGCAGTGCCGGGACCGGGGAGCTGTTTTTT.

This chain connects TRBV11-1 to TRBJ2-1; D possibly corresponds to TRBD1 (6 bases). This CDR3 spans 15 amino acids. V shed 6 bases and J shed 0 bases, with 12 bases lying between them. Germline CDR1 SGHAT, CDR2 FQDESV (reference sequence). CDR3 amino acids: CASRTQGSSYNEQFF. The CDR3 DNA reads as TGTGCCAGCAGGACCCAGGGGAGCTCCTACAATGAGCAGTTCTTC.

The genes are TRBV5-4 and TRBJ1-1, with TRBD1 identical over 8 bases. Germline values: CDR1 SGHNT, CDR2 YYREEE (reference sequence). The CDR3 extends over 13 amino acids. With 7 bases clipped from V and 0 bases from J, the junction kept 2 bases outside the gene matches. The CDR3 DNA reads as TGTGCCAGCTCGGACAGGGTGAACACTGAAGCTTTCTTT. It yields the protein CASSDRVNTEAFF.

The gene calls are TRBV5-1 and TRBJ2-7, with 9 positions matching TRBD1. V lost 2 bases and J lost 4; bases outside the gene matches: 10. The germline CDR1 and CDR2 sequences are SGHRS and YFSETQ. This CDR3 has 16 residues. CDR3 bases: TGCGCCAGCAGCTTTTTCACCGGGACAGGGAAGTACGAGCAGTACTTC. Translated: CASSFFTGTGKYEQYF.

The rearrangement links TRBV5-1 to TRBJ1-1; 7 bases align to TRBD1. Germline V gives CDR1 SGHRS, CDR2 YFSETQ. The ends lost 1 base at V and 0 bases at J; junction bases unmatched: 9. This CDR3 is built from 17 residues. CDR3 sequence: CASSLPGQVILNTEAFF. The CDR3 DNA sequence: TGCGCCAGCAGCTTGCCAGGACAGGTGATCTTGAACACTGAAGCTTTCTTT.

The chain carries TRBV6-4 and TRBJ1-2; 8 bases match TRBD1. The J segment lost 3 bases and the V segment lost 4 bases, leaving 10 bases of the junction unmatched. CDR1 and CDR2 from the germline V gene are MRHNA and SNTAGT. This CDR3 spans 16 amino acids. CDR3 sequence (DNA): TGTGCCAGCAGTGGACGGACAGGGTCGCCTCACTATGGCTACACCTTC. Amino acids: CASSGRTGSPHYGYTF.

The V call is TRBV5-4, the J call TRBJ1-3; 7 bases are a match to TRBD1. The V gene end was trimmed by 3 bases and the J gene end by 3 bases; junction bases not matched to a gene: 6. Germline V lookup: CDR1 SGHNT, CDR2 YYREEE (reference sequence). The CDR3 covers 15 residues. The CDR3 sequence is CASSSWTGGGNTIYF. CDR3 in DNA: TGTGCCAGCAGCTCCTGGACAGGAGGTGGAAACACCATATATTTT.

V is TRBV12-5 and J is TRBJ2-4; D is unresolved. Germline assignment: CDR1 LGHNT and CDR2 FRNRAP. Trimming removed 3 bases at V and 7 bases at J, with 7 bases between. CDR3 size: 12 residues. As DNA, the CDR3 is TGTGCTAGTGGTTTCGGAGAGAACATTCAGTACTTC. This codes for CASGFGENIQYF.

This chain connects TRBV24-1 to TRBJ1-5; maybe TRBD1 (5 bases). V gave up 4 bases and J gave up 3 bases, with 6 bases separating them. CDR3 size: 13 residues. Germline V gene sequence: CDR1 KGHDR, CDR2 SFDVKD. The CDR3 nucleotides read TGTGCCACCAGTGAGGGACTCAATCAGCCCCAGCATTTT. This encodes CATSEGLNQPQHF.

The V gene is TRBV6-4, the J gene TRBJ2-2, with 8 bases aligning to TRBD1. This CDR3 contains 15 residues. Germline V gives CDR1 MRHNA, CDR2 SNTAGT. Unmatched junction bases numbered 9, after V lost 6 bases and J lost 6 bases. The CDR3 bases are TGTGCCAGCAGACGGACAGGGTCTTACCCCGGGGAGCTGTTTTTT. This gives the protein CASRRTGSYPGELFF.

The V and J genes are TRBV7-8 and TRBJ1-5; D perhaps matches TRBD1 (5 bases). V dropped 2 bases and J dropped 7 bases, with 15 bases sitting between them. The germline CDR1 and CDR2 sequences are SGHVS and FQNEAQ. This CDR3 region has 15 residues. The CDR3 DNA is TGTGCCAGCAGCTTAATGTTTGGGGGAGGCCAGCCCCAGCATTTT. The encoded protein is CASSLMFGGGQPQHF.

In its sample, this clone was seen once. The chain uses TRBV30 and TRBJ1-1; D is uncertain. CDR1 is GTSNPN, CDR2 SVGIG, per germline (reference sequence). This CDR3 region has 11 residues. The V end lost 7 bases, the J end lost 7 bases, and 13 bases lay between the germline ends. The CDR3 spells CAFNRGNEAFF. In DNA, the CDR3 is TGTGCCTTTAATCGGGGAAATGAAGCTTTCTTT.

The V gene is TRBV5-6, the J gene TRBJ1-5, with 7 bases lining up with TRBD1. The germline gives CDR1 SGHDT, CDR2 YYEEEE. This CDR3 is built from 16 residues. V shed 0 bases and J 6 bases; nucleotides not matched to a gene: 9. The chain's CDR3 is CASSLGGTVLGQPQHF. The DNA of the CDR3 is TGTGCCAGCAGCTTGGGGGGGACAGTCCTCGGTCAGCCCCAGCATTTT.

This clone was observed a few times. The chain joins TRBV6-5 to TRBJ1-2; TRBD1 agrees at 10 bases. J was trimmed by 2 bases and V by 7 bases; bases with no gene match: 7. The germline V gene encodes CDR1 MNHEY and CDR2 SVGAGI. The CDR3 is made up of 15 amino acids. The CDR3 region is CASNPGQGDNYGYTF. The CDR3, as DNA: TGTGCCAGCAACCCCGGACAGGGGGACAACTATGGCTACACCTTC.

The chain joins TRBV11-2 to TRBJ2-2, with 7 bases aligning to TRBD2. Germline V CDR1 and CDR2: SGHAT, FQNNGV. V gave up 0 bases and J gave up 1 base; unmatched junction bases: 5. This CDR3 has 17 residues. The CDR3 protein is CASSLDIQRGNTGELFF. CDR3 sequence (DNA): TGTGCCAGCAGCTTAGATATACAGCGGGGGAACACCGGGGAGCTGTTTTTT.

The chain has TRBV11-2 and TRBJ2-7, with TRBD2 identical over 7 bases. The V gene end was trimmed by 4 bases and the J gene end by 0 bases; junction bases not matched to a gene: 3. Per the germline V gene, CDR1 is SGHAT and CDR2 is FQNNGV. This CDR3 has 14 residues. CDR3 protein: CASSWEGDSYEQYF. DNA of the CDR3: TGTGCCAGCAGCTGGGAGGGTGACTCCTACGAGCAGTACTTC.

The chain joins TRBV28 to TRBJ1-5; possible D gene TRBD1, 6 bases. Germline CDR1 and CDR2: MDHEN and SYDVKM. The germline V and J ends were trimmed by 7 bases and 7 bases, with 14 bases remaining between them. The CDR3 has 13 residues. CDR3 residues: CASTSNRAQPQHF. The CDR3 nucleotides read TGTGCCAGCACCTCGAACAGGGCGCAGCCCCAGCATTTT.

This clone was observed a single time. The chain is built from TRBV28 and TRBJ2-2, with D perhaps matching TRBD2 (5 bases). The length of the CDR3 is 14 residues. V lost 8 bases and J lost 0, with 10 bases in between. CDR1 and CDR2 (germline): MDHEN, SYDVKM. CDR3: CASRSGANTGELFF. The CDR3 nucleotides read TGTGCCAGCCGGAGCGGTGCGAACACCGGGGAGCTGTTTTTT. Variable domain in full (rest from reference TRBV28 and TRBJ2-2): DVKVTQSSRYLVKRTGEKVFLECVQDMDHENMFWYRQDPGLGLRLIYFSYDVKMKEKGDIPEGYSVSREKKERFSLILESASTNQTSMYLCASRSGANTGELFFGEGSRLTVL.

The rearrangement uses TRBV6-5 and TRBJ2-7; D possibly corresponds to TRBD2 (5 bases). CDR1 MNHEY and CDR2 SVGAGI come from the germline V gene. Trimming stripped 4 bases from V and 3 bases from J, with 16 bases between. This CDR3 region has 15 residues. CDR3 coding DNA: TGTGCCAGCAGTTCCGCCCAGAGGGTTCGCTACGAGCAGTACTTC. Encoded protein: CASSSAQRVRYEQYF.